These 7 T cell receptor beta chains came from one sample sequenced in a study of vaccination effects on CD4 cells after COVID-19. No cognate antigen is known for these TCRs. Antigen-specific CD4+ T cell clonotypes were called by their expansion after viral peptide-pool culture in ViraFEST. Culturing for around 10 days preceded CD4+ T cell isolation. A positive SARS-CoV-2 PCR test fell between March and December 2020. TCRdb keeps only in-frame clones here, not all; method: immunoSEQ multiplex PCR. This table has about 22,000 clones, around 76% appearing once. Sequenced here: CD4+ T cells from PBMCs cultured with SARS-CoV-2 spike peptides, sampled before COVID-19 vaccination. The receptors were sampled from a human donor who had a prior SARS-CoV-2 infection.

This clone was recorded only once. The chain uses TRBV11-1 and TRBJ2-5, with a weak D call TRBD2 (5 bases). V was clipped by 2 bases and J by 4 bases, with 11 bases between them. The CDR3 runs 14 residues. Per the germline V gene, CDR1 is SGHAT and CDR2 is FQDESV (reference sequence). The CDR3 DNA is TGTGCCAGCAGCTTACGGTTCGCGGGAGAGACCCAGTACTTC. Amino acid sequence: CASSLRFAGETQYF.

V and J are TRBV11-3 and TRBJ2-2; D is uncertain. Germline assignment: CDR1 SGHNT and CDR2 YENEEA. The V end was cut by 5 bases, the J end by 6 bases, with 13 bases between. This CDR3 contains 14 residues. CDR3 protein: CASSPTNEAGELFF. The CDR3 coding sequence is TGTGCCAGCAGCCCTACCAATGAGGCCGGGGAGCTGTTTTTT.

The sample holds a few counts of this clone. The CDR3 DNA is TGTGCCATCAGTGTCTCCTACGAGCAGTACTTC. It codes for CAISVSYEQYF. J is TRBJ2-7 and V is TRBV10-3; D not resolved. Trimming removed 4 bases from V and 0 bases from J, with 1 base in between. Germline CDR1 reads ENHRY; CDR2 reads SYGVKD. CDR3 length equals 11 residues.

V is TRBV5-6 and J is TRBJ1-1; D unresolved. There are 14 residues in the CDR3. V was shortened by 3 bases and J by 5 bases, with 14 bases between the two germline ends. In germline, CDR1 is SGHDT, CDR2 YYEEEE. The CDR3 is CASSYMGWGTEAFF. The DNA for the CDR3 is TGTGCCAGCAGCTATATGGGGTGGGGTACTGAAGCTTTCTTT. Using reference TRBV5-6 and TRBJ1-1 for the parts outside the CDR3, the full variable domain is DAGVTQSPTHLIKTRGQQVTLRCSPKSGHDTVSWYQQALGQGPQFIFQYYEEEERQRGNFPDRFSGHQFPNYSSELNVNALLLGDSALYLCASSYMGWGTEAFFGQGTRLTVV.

The V gene is TRBV11-3, the J gene TRBJ2-3, with D uncertain. The CDR3 consists of 13 residues. Germline CDR1 is SGHNT and CDR2 is YENEEA. Trimming took off 5 bases at V and 7 bases at J, with 13 bases between the two ends. The CDR3 nucleotides read TGTGCCAGCAGCCCTTTCGAGGTGCATACGCAGTATTTT. Its protein is CASSPFEVHTQYF.

The chain has TRBV18 and TRBJ2-7; tentative D call: TRBD2 (7 bases). The CDR3 extends over 16 amino acids. Germline CDR1 KGHSH, CDR2 LQKENI. The V and J ends lost 0 bases and 7 bases respectively, with 19 bases between them. The CDR3 DNA sequence: TGTGCCAGCTCACCACCCTCGGGGGGCCCTATTGGGGAGCAGTACTTC. It yields the protein CASSPPSGGPIGEQYF.

The gene calls are TRBV10-2 and TRBJ2-5; maybe TRBD1 (6 bases). Looked up from germline, CDR1 is WSHSY and CDR2 is SAAADI. The CDR3 is 14 amino acids. Deletions cut 6 bases from V and 5 bases from J, with 16 bases between. Written as DNA, the CDR3 is TGCGCCAGCAGGACGAACAGGGCCGGGGAGACCCAGTACTTC. Translating gives CASRTNRAGETQYF.